The following is a T cell receptor beta chain sequence with its context. This sample was included in a study of control samples from healthy donors and cancer patients. There are 15 residues in the CDR3. With V trimmed by 3 bases and J by 6 bases, 6 bases remained unmatched. Per germline, CDR1 KGHSH and CDR2 LQKENI. Sequenced by immunoSEQ multiplex PCR; TCRdb stores in-frame clones only, minus some. The repertoire has about 92,000 clones, around 80% of them found once; the top ten carry around 10%. The sample consisted of blood. The rearrangement links TRBV18 to TRBJ2-1; 9 bases are a match to TRBD2. This TCR was sampled from a woman aged 55-69 years in good health. The CDR3 region is CASSPRIAGVNEQFF. The CDR3 region has the DNA TGTGCCAGCTCACCTCGTATAGCGGGGGTCAATGAGCAGTTCTTC.